Shown below are 25 T cell receptor beta chains from a single sample sequenced in a study of blood T cells in healthy people across ages. It was with a sample-barcoded 5' primer and a J-beta primer mix that a second PCR of about 6 to 11 cycles was run. TCRdb itself ran the 5' RACE reads through MiXCR, one entry per CDR3 protein. The repertoire holds some 900,000 distinct CDR3 sequences, with 48% as singletons. Specimen: blood. The receptor source for this set is a man aged 30 to 45 in good health.

This clonotype came up a few times. The V gene is TRBV7-9, the J gene TRBJ2-3; D tentatively reads TRBD1 or TRBD2 (5 bases each). The V and J ends lost 5 bases and 2 bases respectively, with 14 bases between them. Germline CDR1 SEHNR, CDR2 FQNEAQ (reference sequence). This CDR3 spans 15 amino acids. In nucleotides, the CDR3 is TGTGCCAGCAGCGGAATAGGGACGCACACAGATACGCAGTATTTT. It specifies CASSGIGTHTDTQYF.

There are a few counts of this clonotype. The chain uses TRBV9 and TRBJ2-3; 10 bases align to TRBD2. V dropped 0 bases and J dropped 3; count of bases not matched to a gene: 4. Germline-derived CDR1 and CDR2 are SGDLS and YYNGEE. The CDR3 runs to 16 residues. For the CDR3, the DNA is TGTGCCAGCAGCGTAGGGGTTAGCGGGGGGACAGATACGCAGTATTTT. Encoded protein: CASSVGVSGGTDTQYF.

At least ten counts were recorded for this clonotype. The rearrangement links TRBV5-1 to TRBJ1-5; unclear D gene. Germline loops: CDR1 SGHRS, CDR2 YFSETQ. This CDR3 region has 13 residues. The V and J ends lost 4 bases and 4 bases respectively, with 9 bases between them. Here the CDR3 DNA reads TGCGCCAGCAGCAGGGATGGAAATCAGCCCCAGCATTTT. It translates to CASSRDGNQPQHF.

Regarding this clonotype: This could be a read error, since a much larger clone is one nucleotide away. The V gene is TRBV7-2, the J gene TRBJ2-1, with TRBD2 as a possible D gene (5 bases). Germline loops: CDR1 SGHTA, CDR2 FQGNSA. The CDR3 spans 14 residues. CDR3 residues: CVSSFTSHYNEQFF. In DNA, the CDR3 is TGTGTCAGCAGCTTCACTAGTCATTACAATGAGCAGTTCTTC.

This clonotype has only a few counts. The chain links TRBV11-3 to TRBJ2-1, with D perhaps assigned TRBD1 or TRBD2 (5 bases each). The V and J ends lost 1 base and 15 bases respectively, with 16 bases between them. The CDR3 loop spans 13 amino acids. The germline V gene has CDR1 SGHNT and CDR2 YENEEA. The CDR3 sequence is CASSLGRDRFRFF. The CDR3 bases are TGTGCCAGCAGCTTAGGCCGGGACCGCTTTCGGTTCTTC.

Turning to this clonotype: One junction end does not reproduce the germline sequence, and a read error may be involved. The V and J genes are TRBV7-9 and TRBJ1-1; TRBD1 matches at 10 bases. This CDR3 region has 16 residues. Per germline, CDR1 SEHNR and CDR2 FQNEAQ (reference sequence). CDR3 in DNA: TGTGCCAGCAGCTCCGGGCAACGGACAGGGGGGACTGGAGCTTTCTTT. This gives the protein CASSSGQRTGGTGAFF.

This chain joins TRBV5-1 and TRBJ2-7; possible D gene TRBD1, 5 bases. Per germline, CDR1 SGHRS and CDR2 YFSETQ. This CDR3 region has 13 residues. The germline V and J ends were trimmed by 5 bases and 3 bases, with 12 bases remaining between them. CDR3 sequence reads: CASRPGDSYEQYF. The CDR3 DNA follows: TGCGCCAGCAGGCCCGGCGACAGCTACGAGCAGTACTTC. Full variable domain (outside the CDR3, taken from reference TRBV5-1 and TRBJ2-7): KAGVTQTPRYLIKTRGQQVTLSCSPISGHRSVSWYQQTPGQGLQFLFEYFSETQRNKGNFPGRFSGRQFSNSRSEMNVSTLELGDSALYLCASRPGDSYEQYFGPGTRLTVT.

The chain joins TRBV11-2 to TRBJ2-1; 9 bases line up with TRBD2. The CDR3 consists of 15 residues. The V segment lost 1 base and the J segment 10 bases; nucleotides outside the gene matches: 8. In germline, CDR1 is SGHAT, CDR2 FQNNGV. The CDR3 region has the DNA TGTGCCAGCAGCTTAGTCAGCGGGGGGCTCCCAGAGCAGTTCTTC. It translates to CASSLVSGGLPEQFF. Using reference TRBV11-2 and TRBJ2-1 for the parts outside the CDR3, the full variable domain is EAGVAQSPRYKIIEKRQSVAFWCNPISGHATLYWYQQILGQGPKLLIQFQNNGVVDDSQLPKDRFSAERLKGVDSTLKIQPAKLEDSAVYLCASSLVSGGLPEQFFGPGTRLTVL.

The rearrangement uses TRBV7-2 and TRBJ1-2; no clear D gene. Trimming took 5 bases from V and 12 from J, leaving 13 bases between them. The CDR3 sequence is 11 residues long. Germline V CDR1 and CDR2: SGHTA, FQGNSA. The CDR3, as DNA: TGTGCCAGCAGCGCCAGCCTGGGCCACACCTTC. Its translation: CASSASLGHTF.

The rearrangement links TRBV20-1 to TRBJ1-6; D is unclear. The V gene lost 0 bases and the J gene lost 3 bases, with 15 bases spanning the gap. This CDR3 has 17 residues. Per germline, CDR1 DFQATT and CDR2 SNEGSKA (reference sequence). Written as DNA, the CDR3 is TGCAGTGCTAGAGATAGTACTGCGAGCTTCTATAATTCACCCCTCCACTTT. Amino acid sequence: CSARDSTASFYNSPLHF.

The rearrangement joins TRBV11-1 to TRBJ2-7; TRBD1 aligns across 9 bases. The junction had 5 bases not matched to a gene; V was cut back by 6 bases and J by 2 bases. CDR3 length equals 14 residues. The germline gives CDR1 SGHAT, CDR2 FQDESV (reference sequence). CDR3 nucleotide sequence: TGTGCCAGCAGGACAGGGGGGAGCACCTACGAGCAGTACTTC. Translation: CASRTGGSTYEQYF. The complete variable domain, with remaining parts taken from reference TRBV11-1 and TRBJ2-7, reads EAEVAQSPRYKITEKSQAVAFWCDPISGHATLYWYRQILGQGPELLVQFQDESVVDDSQLPKDRFSAERLKGVDSTLKIQPAELGDSAMYLCASRTGGSTYEQYFGPGTRLTVT.

This chain connects TRBV20-1 to TRBJ2-3, with 11 bases matching TRBD2. From germline, CDR1 is DFQATT and CDR2 SNEGSKA (reference sequence). The CDR3 has 14 amino acids. Germline trimming cut 6 bases from V and 1 base from J; bases unmatched to any gene: 3. CDR3 DNA: TGCAGTGCGGAACTAGCGGGGGGCACAGATACGCAGTATTTT. Encoded protein: CSAELAGGTDTQYF.

The V gene is TRBV4-3, the J gene TRBJ2-4, with D possibly matching TRBD2 (5 bases). The J call may be mistaken, given a closer DNA end match to TRBJ2-7. Germline CDR1 LGHNA, CDR2 YSLEER. The CDR3 runs 22 residues. Written as DNA, the CDR3 is TGCGCCAGCAGCCAAGATGGGATCAACCACCAAAACTTTAATCCCCGGGGCTACGAGCAGTACTTC. Amino acid sequence: CASSQDGINHQNFNPRGYEQYF.

The chain combines TRBV10-3 with TRBJ1-6; no firm D call. This CDR3 is 16 amino acids long. V was cut by 0 bases and J by 0 bases, with 6 bases left in between. Germline CDR1 and CDR2: ENHRY and SYGVKD. The DNA for the CDR3 is TGTGCCATCAGTGAGTCGCCGAGCTCCTATAATTCACCCCTCCACTTT. Its translation is CAISESPSSYNSPLHF.

This chain links TRBV4-1 with TRBJ1-2; D remains unclear. Trimming pared 0 bases from V and 4 bases from J, leaving 12 bases between. Germline lookup yields CDR1 MGHRA and CDR2 YSYEKL. The CDR3 is 15 amino acids. CDR3 nucleotide sequence: TGCGCCAGCAGCCAAGAGATACAGCGGAGCTATGGCTACACCTTC. This codes for CASSQEIQRSYGYTF.

V gene TRBV5-1 combines with J gene TRBJ2-3; 13 bases agree with TRBD2. The trim removed 7 bases at V and 2 bases at J, leaving 4 bases unmatched. CDR3 length equals 15 residues. From germline, CDR1 is SGHRS and CDR2 YFSETQ. DNA of the CDR3: TGCGCCAGCTTGGGGACTAGCGGGACCACAGATACGCAGTATTTT. Translated, it gives CASLGTSGTTDTQYF.

This clonotype was detected a few times. The V gene is TRBV2, the J gene TRBJ2-5, with 10 bases aligning to TRBD2. The J segment lost 4 bases and the V segment lost 5 bases, leaving 10 bases of the junction unmatched. CDR3 length equals 16 residues. CDR1 is SNHLY, CDR2 FYNNEI, per germline. CDR3 sequence (DNA): TGTGCCAGCAGTAAAGATCTTCTAGCGGGGGCAGAGACCCAGTACTTC. Translation gives CASSKDLLAGAETQYF.

This clonotype was recorded many times. The CDR3 spells CASSSTLNRGYEQYF. The CDR3 DNA is TGTGCCAGCAGCTCAACCTTGAACAGGGGTTACGAGCAGTACTTC. The rearrangement joins TRBV6-5 to TRBJ2-7; 7 bases are shared with TRBD1. CDR3 length: 15 amino acids. V was clipped by 6 bases and J by 4 bases; unmatched bases: 12. CDR1 and CDR2 from the germline V gene are MNHEY and SVGAGI.

The V and J genes are TRBV7-2 and TRBJ2-5; no definite D call. Between the trimmed V and J ends, which lost 5 bases and 0 bases, there was a span of 10 bases. Per the germline V gene, CDR1 is SGHTA and CDR2 is FQGNSA. The CDR3 spans 14 residues. The CDR3 region has the DNA TGTGCCAGCAGCCGAAACGCCAACCAAGAGACCCAGTACTTC. It yields the protein CASSRNANQETQYF.

The chain carries TRBV3-1 and TRBJ1-4, with D possibly TRBD1 on 5 matching bases. The CDR3 spans 15 residues. Germline V gene lookup returns CDR1 LGHDT and CDR2 YNNKEL (reference sequence). V was clipped by 3 bases and J by 4 bases, with 12 bases between them. The CDR3 nucleotides are TGTGCCAGCAGCCAGGCGACAGTCCTTAATGAAAAACTGTTTTTT. As protein: CASSQATVLNEKLFF. The full variable domain, rest sourced from reference TRBV3-1 and TRBJ1-4, is DTAVSQTPKYLVTQMGNDKSIKCEQNLGHDTMYWYKQDSKKFLKIMFSYNNKELIINETVPNRFSPKSPDKAHLNLHINSLELGDSAVYFCASSQATVLNEKLFFGSGTQLSVL.

In its sample, this clonotype was seen a few times. The genes are TRBV5-4 and TRBJ2-1; 10 bases are shared with TRBD1. CDR1 is SGHNT and CDR2 is YYREEE in the germline V gene (reference sequence). Losses at the gene ends were 4 bases for V and 9 bases for J; bases not matched to a gene: 10. The CDR3 has 15 amino acids. CDR3: CASSRSGTGVSEQFF. CDR3 DNA: TGTGCCAGCAGCAGATCCGGGACAGGGGTATCTGAGCAGTTCTTC.

This clonotype was counted once. V gene TRBV7-2 combines with J gene TRBJ1-4; D remains ambiguous. The germline gives CDR1 SGHTA, CDR2 FQGNSA. V dropped 1 base and J dropped 0 bases, with 6 bases sitting between them. The CDR3 contains 15 residues. In DNA, the CDR3 is TGTGCCAGCAGCTTAGATCTTTCAACTAATGAAAAACTGTTTTTT. It codes for CASSLDLSTNEKLFF.

V is TRBV20-1 and J is TRBJ1-5; D may be TRBD1 (5 bases). CDR1 DFQATT and CDR2 SNEGSKA come from the germline V gene (reference sequence). V lost 6 bases and J 7 bases, leaving 16 bases between the germline ends. The CDR3 consists of 13 residues. The CDR3 here is CSAREFTGQPQHF. The DNA of the CDR3 is TGCAGTGCCAGGGAATTCACTGGGCAGCCCCAGCATTTT.

The chain links TRBV6-1 to TRBJ2-7; no firm D call. The tail of the sequence fits TRBJ2-5 better, so the J call may be wrong. Germline CDR1 and CDR2: MNHNS and SASEGT. The CDR3 extends over 13 amino acids. The DNA for the CDR3 is TGTGCCAGCAGTGAACGGCAGAAAGAGACCCAGTACTTC. This translates into CASSERQKETQYF.

Comment on this clonotype: A read error may be the cause here, since a much bigger clone is one base away. J is TRBJ1-1 and V is TRBV6-5, with TRBD1 as a possible D gene (6 bases). The CDR3 has 13 residues. Per the germline V gene, CDR1 is MNHEY and CDR2 is SVGAGI. CDR3 protein: CASSTNRGTGAFF. In DNA, the CDR3 is TGTGCCAGCAGTACCAATAGGGGGACTGGAGCTTTCTTT.